The 26 T cell receptor beta chains listed next were all sequenced from one sample in a study of cytomegalovirus exposure and HLA in healthy donors. PCR primers comprised 60 Vbeta and 13 Jbeta primers. TCRdb's copy holds only in-frame clones and misses some; the assay was immunoSEQ multiplex PCR. This table has 150,000 to 200,000 clones, around 80% appearing once. Material: PBMCs. The receptors were sampled from a woman in her forties in good health and CMV-seronegative.

The chain joins TRBV9 to TRBJ2-7, with 8 positions matching TRBD2. Germline CDR1 is SGDLS and CDR2 is YYNGEE. The V gene end was trimmed by 1 base and the J gene end by 1 base; junction bases not matched to a gene: 4. The CDR3 sequence is 15 residues long. CDR3 loop: CASSVTAGGSYEQYF. The CDR3 nucleotides read TGTGCCAGCAGCGTAACGGCGGGGGGTTCCTACGAGCAGTACTTC. Full variable domain (outside the CDR3, taken from reference TRBV9 and TRBJ2-7): DSGVTQTPKHLITATGQRVTLRCSPRSGDLSVYWYQQSLDQGLQFLIQYYNGEERAKGNILERFSAQQFPDLHSELNLSSLELGDSALYFCASSVTAGGSYEQYFGPGTRLTVT.

The table lists this clone with a count of one. CDR3 DNA: TGTGCCAGCAGCCTCGGTACGCGGAACTACGAGCAGTACTTC. Translation gives CASSLGTRNYEQYF. This chain connects TRBV5-8 to TRBJ2-7; D remains unclear. V lost 4 bases to trimming and J lost 3 bases, with 14 bases between them. Germline V gene sequence: CDR1 SGHTS, CDR2 YDEGEE. This CDR3 region has 14 residues.

In DNA, the CDR3 is TGTGCCAGCAGCCCCCGGGGACAGGGGGCGTCGGGCGAGCAGTACTTC. Protein: CASSPRGQGASGEQYF. J is TRBJ2-7 and V is TRBV7-8; 12 nucleotides agree with TRBD1. V dropped 5 bases and J dropped 6; count of bases not matched to a gene: 11. Germline V gene lookup returns CDR1 SGHVS and CDR2 FQNEAQ. The CDR3 covers 16 residues.

The chain combines TRBV6-5 with TRBJ2-7; a weak D match, TRBD2 (6 bases). This CDR3 is 13 amino acids long. Trimming removed 6 bases from V and 3 bases from J, with 12 bases in between. CDR1 is MNHEY, CDR2 SVGAGI, per germline. In nucleotides, the CDR3 is TGTGCCAGCAGCGGGACGGGAGTCTACGAGCAGTACTTC. This sequence encodes CASSGTGVYEQYF.

The chain combines TRBV14 with TRBJ1-2; maybe TRBD1 (5 bases). V gave up 0 bases and J gave up 8 bases, with 13 bases separating them. Germline CDR1 SGHDN, CDR2 FVKESK. The CDR3 spans 14 residues. This CDR3 is CASSQDPGGKGYTF. DNA for the CDR3: TGTGCCAGCAGCCAAGATCCGGGGGGAAAGGGCTACACCTTC.

This clone was observed a handful of times. Other DNA sequences in this specimen translate into the identical CDR3. V gene TRBV5-1 combines with J gene TRBJ2-7; the match to TRBD1 covers 7 bases. The V gene end was trimmed by 4 bases and the J gene end by 3 bases; junction bases not matched to a gene: 1. Germline V lookup: CDR1 SGHRS, CDR2 YFSETQ. This CDR3 contains 12 residues. The CDR3 loop reads CASSRDSYEQYF. The CDR3 bases are TGCGCCAGCAGCCGGGACAGCTACGAGCAGTACTTC.

This clone was observed once. The chain couples TRBV10-3 to TRBJ1-2; D uncertain. Trimming removed 8 bases at V and 1 base at J, with 8 bases between. The CDR3 is 12 amino acids. CDR1 ENHRY and CDR2 SYGVKD come from the germline V gene. The CDR3 loop is CAILADNYGYTF. For the CDR3, the DNA is TGTGCCATCTTGGCCGATAACTATGGCTACACCTTC.

The CDR3 sequence: CASSTGLSNEKLFF. CDR3 sequence (DNA): TGTGCCAGCAGCACGGGGTTATCTAATGAAAAACTGTTTTTT. V is TRBV5-4 and J is TRBJ1-4; D unclear. The germline V gene encodes CDR1 SGHNT and CDR2 YYREEE (reference sequence). Trimming removed 4 bases from V and 3 bases from J, with 10 bases in between. The CDR3 has 14 residues.

The chain couples TRBV5-1 to TRBJ2-3; D is possibly TRBD2 (6 bases). CDR1 is SGHRS, CDR2 YFSETQ, per germline. This CDR3 region has 15 residues. The ends were cut back, 0 bases at V and 5 bases at J, with 13 bases in the middle. Written as DNA, the CDR3 is TGCGCCAGCAGCTTGGCCTCCACGCGGGGAGATACGCAGTATTTT. Translated, it gives CASSLASTRGDTQYF. The full variable domain, completed using reference TRBV5-1 and TRBJ2-3, is KAGVTQTPRYLIKTRGQQVTLSCSPISGHRSVSWYQQTPGQGLQFLFEYFSETQRNKGNFPGRFSGRQFSNSRSEMNVSTLELGDSALYLCASSLASTRGDTQYFGPGTRLTVL.

The chain combines TRBV5-5 with TRBJ2-7, with TRBD2 as a possible D gene (6 bases). The germline CDR1 and CDR2 sequences are SGHKS and YYEKEE (reference sequence). The V gene lost 3 bases and the J gene lost 2 bases, with 12 bases spanning the gap. The CDR3 is 14 amino acids. CDR3: CASSSYRGTYEQYF. CDR3 coding DNA: TGTGCCAGCAGCTCCTACCGGGGGACCTACGAGCAGTACTTC.

The V gene is TRBV6-1, the J gene TRBJ2-5, with 8 bases matching TRBD1. Gene TRBJ2-7 matches the end of the DNA better, so the J call may be wrong. Germline lookup yields CDR1 MNHNS and CDR2 SASEGT. CDR3 length equals 14 residues. The CDR3 DNA sequence: TGTGCCAGCAGTGAAGCGACAGGGGCCTACGAGCAGTACTTC. Translating gives CASSEATGAYEQYF.

This rearrangement joins TRBV28 to TRBJ1-5; D is perhaps TRBD1 (5 bases). Trimming pared 2 bases from V and 4 bases from J, leaving 9 bases between. CDR1 and CDR2 from the germline V gene are MDHEN and SYDVKM. The CDR3 length is 14 residues. Here the CDR3 DNA reads TGTGCCAGCAGTTTAGGACATATTAATCAGCCCCAGCATTTT. This gives the protein CASSLGHINQPQHF.

The V and J genes are TRBV19 and TRBJ2-3; possibly TRBD1 for D (6 bases). The CDR3 loop spans 17 amino acids. In germline, CDR1 is LNHDA, CDR2 SQIVND (reference sequence). Trimming took 2 bases from V and 2 from J, leaving 17 bases between them. As DNA, the CDR3 is TGTGCCAGTAGTATAAGCGGATTGACAGGACCCACAGATACGCAGTATTTT. Its translation is CASSISGLTGPTDTQYF. Using reference TRBV19 and TRBJ2-3 for the parts outside the CDR3, the full variable domain is DGGITQSPKYLFRKEGQNVTLSCEQNLNHDAMYWYRQDPGQGLRLIYYSQIVNDFQKGDIAEGYSVSREKKESFPLTVTSAQKNPTAFYLCASSISGLTGPTDTQYFGPGTRLTVL.

The chain has TRBV5-6 and TRBJ1-2; TRBD1 matches at 10 bases. Germline-derived CDR1 and CDR2 are SGHDT and YYEEEE. Trimming at V came to 1 base and at J to 3 bases, leaving 3 bases not matched to a gene. The CDR3 spans 15 residues. As DNA, the CDR3 is TGTGCCAGCAGCTTGCTCGGACAGGGGGACTATGGCTACACCTTC. This sequence encodes CASSLLGQGDYGYTF. Filled out from reference TRBV5-6 and TRBJ1-2, the complete variable domain reads DAGVTQSPTHLIKTRGQQVTLRCSPKSGHDTVSWYQQALGQGPQFIFQYYEEEERQRGNFPDRFSGHQFPNYSSELNVNALLLGDSALYLCASSLLGQGDYGYTFGSGTRLTVV.

This rearrangement joins TRBV6-6 to TRBJ1-2, with D unresolved. Germline V lookup: CDR1 MNHNY, CDR2 SVGAGI (reference sequence). This CDR3 has 14 amino acids. Trimming took off 0 bases at V and 4 bases at J, with 9 bases between the two ends. The CDR3 loop reads CASSYSNSIYGYTF. As DNA, the CDR3 is TGTGCCAGCAGTTACTCGAACTCCATCTATGGCTACACCTTC.

The chain recombines TRBV6-5 with TRBJ1-2; perhaps TRBD1 as D (6 bases). This CDR3 has 11 amino acids. V lost 6 bases and J lost 8, with 10 bases in between. Germline CDR1 and CDR2: MNHEY and SVGAGI. DNA of the CDR3: TGTGCCAGCAGGTCAGGGGTGGGCTACACCTTC. This codes for CASRSGVGYTF.

V and J are TRBV5-1 and TRBJ1-1; D possibly corresponds to TRBD1 (5 bases). This CDR3 has 15 residues. The germline V and J ends were trimmed by 4 bases and 5 bases, with 18 bases remaining between them. CDR1 and CDR2 (germline): SGHRS, YFSETQ. The CDR3 region has the DNA TGCGCCAGCAGCCCCCTGCGGGGGGAAGGGACTGAAGCTTTCTTT. It is translated as CASSPLRGEGTEAFF.

This clone has just one count. The rearrangement links TRBV5-1 to TRBJ2-5; D possibly corresponds to TRBD2 (6 bases). Germline CDR1 is SGHRS and CDR2 is YFSETQ. Deletions cut 2 bases from V and 2 bases from J, with 13 bases between. The CDR3 runs 15 residues. The CDR3 sequence is CASSFYLGGQETQYF. Here the CDR3 DNA reads TGCGCCAGCAGCTTCTACTTGGGGGGACAAGAGACCCAGTACTTC.

The J gene is TRBJ2-2, the V gene TRBV6-4, with 7 positions matching TRBD2. CDR1 and CDR2 (germline): MRHNA, SNTAGT. This CDR3 is built from 15 residues. V lost 4 bases, J lost 2 bases, and 4 bases stayed unmatched. The DNA of the CDR3 is TGTGCCAGCAGTGTCCGGGGGGACAACACCGGGGAGCTGTTTTTT. Its protein is CASSVRGDNTGELFF.

V usage is TRBV5-6 and J usage is TRBJ1-2; a weak D match, TRBD1 (5 bases). Trimming stripped 6 bases from V and 2 bases from J, with 11 bases between. The germline CDR1 and CDR2 sequences are SGHDT and YYEEEE. The CDR3 runs to 13 residues. In nucleotides, the CDR3 is TGTGCCAGCACGGAGGGGTTAAACTATGGCTACACCTTC. Translated: CASTEGLNYGYTF.

The rearrangement joins TRBV11-2 to TRBJ1-1; tentative D call: TRBD1 (6 bases). The CDR3 totals 15 residues. Trimming left V 5 bases short and J 8 bases short, with 21 bases between. Looked up from germline, CDR1 is SGHAT and CDR2 is FQNNGV. The CDR3 loop is CASSRQGTPGGEAFF. CDR3 nucleotides: TGTGCCAGCAGCCGCCAGGGGACACCCGGAGGCGAAGCTTTCTTT.

The CDR3 sequence: CASSPQGTGLNYGYTF. The CDR3 region has the DNA TGTGCCAGCAGTCCTCAAGGGACAGGGCTCAACTATGGCTACACCTTC. The chain employs TRBV2 and TRBJ1-2, with 9 bases identical to TRBD1. The V segment lost 5 bases and the J segment 2 bases; nucleotides outside the gene matches: 9. Germline V lookup: CDR1 SNHLY, CDR2 FYNNEI. The CDR3 contains 16 residues.

The chain is built from TRBV11-3 and TRBJ1-2; D is unclear. CDR3 size: 14 residues. V lost 4 bases and J lost 6, with 15 bases in between. The germline V gene has CDR1 SGHNT and CDR2 YENEEA. In DNA form, the CDR3 reads TGTGCCAGCAGCTCATTCCGAGAGCTAGATGGCTACACCTTC. As protein: CASSSFRELDGYTF.

J is TRBJ2-1 and V is TRBV25-1; TRBD2 matches 14 bases. Germline V gene lookup returns CDR1 MGHDK and CDR2 SYGVNS. Losses at the gene ends were 3 bases for V and 8 bases for J; bases not matched to a gene: 6. This CDR3 spans 16 amino acids. CDR3 residues: CASSEGLAGEVDEQFF. For the CDR3, the DNA is TGTGCCAGCAGTGAGGGACTAGCGGGAGAGGTCGATGAGCAGTTCTTC.

As concerns this clone: The same CDR3 arises from other DNA sequences in this sample as well. The rearrangement joins TRBV11-3 to TRBJ2-7; no definite D call. V lost 1 base and J 0 bases, leaving 4 bases between the germline ends. Germline values: CDR1 SGHNT, CDR2 YENEEA. The CDR3 extends over 13 amino acids. The CDR3 nucleotides read TGTGCCAGCAGCTTAGCCAGCTCCTACGAGCAGTACTTC. Translating it yields CASSLASSYEQYF. The full variable domain, rest sourced from reference TRBV11-3 and TRBJ2-7, is EAGVVQSPRYKIIEKKQPVAFWCNPISGHNTLYWYLQNLGQGPELLIRYENEEAVDDSQLPKDRFSAERLKGVDSTLKIQPAELGDSAVYLCASSLASSYEQYFGPGTRLTVT.

Points on this clone: This CDR3 is also generated by other DNA sequences in the sample. The chain uses TRBV5-6 and TRBJ1-3; D remains ambiguous. From germline, CDR1 is SGHDT and CDR2 YYEEEE. The CDR3 spans 14 residues. Trimming left V 2 bases short and J 1 base short, with 7 bases between. The CDR3 DNA follows: TGTGCCAGCAGCTTTGGGAGTTCTGGAAACACCATATATTTT. Protein sequence: CASSFGSSGNTIYF.